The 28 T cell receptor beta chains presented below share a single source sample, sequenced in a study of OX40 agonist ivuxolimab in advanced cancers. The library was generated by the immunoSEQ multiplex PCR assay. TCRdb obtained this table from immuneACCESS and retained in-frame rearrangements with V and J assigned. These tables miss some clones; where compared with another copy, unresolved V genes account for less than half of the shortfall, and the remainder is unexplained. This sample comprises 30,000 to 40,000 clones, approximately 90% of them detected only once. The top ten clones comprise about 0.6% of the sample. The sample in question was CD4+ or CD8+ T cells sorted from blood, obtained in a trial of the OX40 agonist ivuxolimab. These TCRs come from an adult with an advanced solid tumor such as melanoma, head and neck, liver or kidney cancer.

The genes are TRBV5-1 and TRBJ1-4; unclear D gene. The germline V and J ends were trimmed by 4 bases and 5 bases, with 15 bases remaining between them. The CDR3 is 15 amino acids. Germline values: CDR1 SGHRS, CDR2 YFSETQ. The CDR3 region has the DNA TGCGCCAGCAGCCTGGGGTCCAGCTCGAATGAAAAACTGTTTTTT. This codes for CASSLGSSSNEKLFF.

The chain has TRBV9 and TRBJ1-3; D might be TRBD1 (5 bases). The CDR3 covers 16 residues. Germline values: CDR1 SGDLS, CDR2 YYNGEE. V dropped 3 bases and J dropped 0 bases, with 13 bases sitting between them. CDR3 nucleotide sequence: TGTGCCAGCAGCGCCGGGGGGTCAAGCTCTGGAAACACCATATATTTT. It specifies CASSAGGSSSGNTIYF.

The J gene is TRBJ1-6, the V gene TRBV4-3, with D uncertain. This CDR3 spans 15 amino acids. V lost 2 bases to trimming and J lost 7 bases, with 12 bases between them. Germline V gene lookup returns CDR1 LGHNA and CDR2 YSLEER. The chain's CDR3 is CASSQLLTGNSPLHF. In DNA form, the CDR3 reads TGCGCCAGCAGCCAACTCCTAACTGGGAATTCACCCCTCCACTTT.

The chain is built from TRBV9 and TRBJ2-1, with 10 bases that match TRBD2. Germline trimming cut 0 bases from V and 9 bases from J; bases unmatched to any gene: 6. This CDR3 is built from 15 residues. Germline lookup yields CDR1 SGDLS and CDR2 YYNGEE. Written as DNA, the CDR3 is TGTGCCAGCAGCGTAGCGGCAGCGGGGGGGAGTGAGCAGTTCTTC. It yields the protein CASSVAAAGGSEQFF.

The CDR3 here is CASSERGYGYTF. The CDR3 coding sequence is TGTGCCAGCTCAGAAAGGGGTTATGGCTACACCTTC. The chain employs TRBV25-1 and TRBJ1-2; a weak D match, TRBD1 (5 bases). The CDR3 loop spans 12 amino acids. V was clipped by 8 bases and J by 5 bases, with 12 bases between them. Germline CDR1 reads MGHDK; CDR2 reads SYGVNS.

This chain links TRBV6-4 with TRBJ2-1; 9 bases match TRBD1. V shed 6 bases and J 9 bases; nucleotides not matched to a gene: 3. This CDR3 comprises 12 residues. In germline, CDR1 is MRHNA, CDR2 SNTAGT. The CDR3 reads CASSTGGGEQFF. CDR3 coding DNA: TGTGCCAGCAGCACAGGGGGCGGTGAGCAGTTCTTC.

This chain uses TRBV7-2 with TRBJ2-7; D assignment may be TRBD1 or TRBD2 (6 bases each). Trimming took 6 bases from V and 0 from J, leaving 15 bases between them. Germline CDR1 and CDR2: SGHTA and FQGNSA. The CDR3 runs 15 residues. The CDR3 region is CASSSWGASSYEQYF. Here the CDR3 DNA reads TGTGCCAGCAGTTCCTGGGGGGCGAGCTCCTACGAGCAGTACTTC.

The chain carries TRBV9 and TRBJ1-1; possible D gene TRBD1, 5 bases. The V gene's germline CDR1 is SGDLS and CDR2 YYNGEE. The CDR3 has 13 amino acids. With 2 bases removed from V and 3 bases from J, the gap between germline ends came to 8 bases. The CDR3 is CASSVRGDTEAFF. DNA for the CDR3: TGTGCCAGCAGCGTTCGGGGGGACACTGAAGCTTTCTTT.

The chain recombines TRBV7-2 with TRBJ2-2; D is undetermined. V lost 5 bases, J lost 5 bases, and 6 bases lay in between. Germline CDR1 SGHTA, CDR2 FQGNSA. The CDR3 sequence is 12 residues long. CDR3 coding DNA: TGTGCCAGCAGCCCCTTTACCGGGGAGCTGTTTTTT. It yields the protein CASSPFTGELFF.

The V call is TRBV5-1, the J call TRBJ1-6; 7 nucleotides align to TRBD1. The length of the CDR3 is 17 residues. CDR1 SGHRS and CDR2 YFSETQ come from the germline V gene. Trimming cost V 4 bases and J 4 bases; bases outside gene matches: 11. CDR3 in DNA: TGCGCCAGCAGCCTTTCTCCCGGGACAGATTATAATTCACCCCTCCACTTT. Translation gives CASSLSPGTDYNSPLHF.

As DNA, the CDR3 is TGTGCCATCAGCGCGGGACAGGGGGCCATAGACTATGGCTACACCTTC. Translated, it gives CAISAGQGAIDYGYTF. The rearrangement joins TRBV10-3 to TRBJ1-2; TRBD1 agrees at 12 bases. Germline V gene data show CDR1 as ENHRY and CDR2 as SYGVKD. The CDR3 is made up of 16 amino acids. V dropped 6 bases and J dropped 3; count of bases not matched to a gene: 8.

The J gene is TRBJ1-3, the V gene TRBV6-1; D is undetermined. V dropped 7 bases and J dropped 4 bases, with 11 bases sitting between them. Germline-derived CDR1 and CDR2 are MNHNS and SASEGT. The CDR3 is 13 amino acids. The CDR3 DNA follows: TGTGCCAGCAACCTATTAACCGGAAACACCATATATTTT. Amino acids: CASNLLTGNTIYF.

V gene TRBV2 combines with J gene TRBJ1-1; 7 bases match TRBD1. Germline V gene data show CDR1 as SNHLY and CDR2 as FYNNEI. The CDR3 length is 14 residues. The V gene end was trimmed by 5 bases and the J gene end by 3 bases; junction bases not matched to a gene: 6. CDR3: CASSFRGGDTEAFF. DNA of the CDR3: TGTGCCAGCAGTTTCAGGGGGGGGGACACTGAAGCTTTCTTT.

CDR3 amino acids: CASSLGSGQGAWTQYF. The CDR3 DNA reads TGTGCCAGCAGCTTAGGATCCGGACAGGGTGCTTGGACCCAGTACTTC. This chain joins TRBV7-9 and TRBJ2-5; the match to TRBD1 covers 8 bases. The CDR3 has 16 amino acids. The J segment lost 7 bases and the V segment lost 1 base, leaving 11 bases of the junction unmatched. Germline-derived CDR1 and CDR2 are SEHNR and FQNEAQ (reference sequence).

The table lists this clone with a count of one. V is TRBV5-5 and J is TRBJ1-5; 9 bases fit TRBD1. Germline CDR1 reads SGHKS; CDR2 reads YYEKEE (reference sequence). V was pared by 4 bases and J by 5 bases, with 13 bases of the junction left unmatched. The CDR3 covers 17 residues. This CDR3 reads CASSPIDPGQGDQPQHF. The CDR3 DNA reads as TGTGCCAGCAGCCCAATCGATCCGGGACAGGGCGATCAGCCCCAGCATTTT. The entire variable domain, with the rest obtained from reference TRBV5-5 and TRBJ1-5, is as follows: DAGVTQSPTHLIKTRGQQVTLRCSPISGHKSVSWYQQVLGQGPQFIFQYYEKEERGRGNFPDRFSARQFPNYSSELNVNALLLGDSALYLCASSPIDPGQGDQPQHFGDGTRLSIL.

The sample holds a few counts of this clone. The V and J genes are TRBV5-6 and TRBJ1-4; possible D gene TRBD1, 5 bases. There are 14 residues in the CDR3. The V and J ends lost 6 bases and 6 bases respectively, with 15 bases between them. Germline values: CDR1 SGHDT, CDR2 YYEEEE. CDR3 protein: CASTPTRGDEKLFF. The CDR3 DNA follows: TGTGCCAGCACCCCCACTCGAGGGGATGAAAAACTGTTTTTT.

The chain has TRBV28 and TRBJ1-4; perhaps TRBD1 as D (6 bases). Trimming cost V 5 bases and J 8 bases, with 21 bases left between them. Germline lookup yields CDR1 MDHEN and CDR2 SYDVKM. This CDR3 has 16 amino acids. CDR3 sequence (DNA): TGTGCCAGCAGTACGCCGGCCTGGGGGCTTAGAGAAAAACTGTTTTTT. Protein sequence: CASSTPAWGLREKLFF.

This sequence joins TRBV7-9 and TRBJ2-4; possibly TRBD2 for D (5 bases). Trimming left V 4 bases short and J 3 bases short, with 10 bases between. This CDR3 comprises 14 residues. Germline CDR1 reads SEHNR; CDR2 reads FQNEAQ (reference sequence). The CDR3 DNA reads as TGTGCCAGCAGCTCCAACGCGGGCAAAAACATTCAGTACTTC. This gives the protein CASSSNAGKNIQYF.

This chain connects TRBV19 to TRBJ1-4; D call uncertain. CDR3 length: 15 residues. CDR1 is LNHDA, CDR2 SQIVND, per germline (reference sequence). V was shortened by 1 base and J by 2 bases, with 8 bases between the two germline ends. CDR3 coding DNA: TGTGCCAGTAGTATAGGAGGCAGTACTAATGAAAAACTGTTTTTT. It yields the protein CASSIGGSTNEKLFF.

CDR3 nucleotide sequence: TGTGCCAGCAGCCCCTCTGGGGGTGCCGAGCAGTACTTC. Translation gives CASSPSGGAEQYF. This rearrangement joins TRBV7-3 to TRBJ2-7; D is possibly TRBD1 or TRBD2 (5 bases each). Per germline, CDR1 SGHTA and CDR2 FQGTGA. V lost 5 bases and J 6 bases, leaving 14 bases between the germline ends. The length of the CDR3 is 13 residues. Looking up the rest from reference TRBV7-3 and TRBJ2-7 gives the full variable domain: GAGVSQTPSNKVTEKGKYVELRCDPISGHTALYWYRQSLGQGPEFLIYFQGTGAADDSGLPNDRFFAVRPEGSVSTLKIQRTERGDSAVYLCASSPSGGAEQYFGPGTRLTVT.

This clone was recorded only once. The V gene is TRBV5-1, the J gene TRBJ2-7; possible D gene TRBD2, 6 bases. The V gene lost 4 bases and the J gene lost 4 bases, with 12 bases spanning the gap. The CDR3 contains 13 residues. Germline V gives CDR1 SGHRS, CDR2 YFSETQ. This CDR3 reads CASSPRGGYEQYF. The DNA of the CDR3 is TGCGCCAGCAGCCCGCGGGGTGGGTACGAGCAGTACTTC.

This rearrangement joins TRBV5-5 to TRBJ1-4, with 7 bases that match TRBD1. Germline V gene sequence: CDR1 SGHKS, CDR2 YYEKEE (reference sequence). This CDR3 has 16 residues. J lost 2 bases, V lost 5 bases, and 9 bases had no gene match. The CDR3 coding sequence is TGTGCCAGCAGTCCCTGGACAGGCTCTACTAATGAAAAACTGTTTTTT. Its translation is CASSPWTGSTNEKLFF.

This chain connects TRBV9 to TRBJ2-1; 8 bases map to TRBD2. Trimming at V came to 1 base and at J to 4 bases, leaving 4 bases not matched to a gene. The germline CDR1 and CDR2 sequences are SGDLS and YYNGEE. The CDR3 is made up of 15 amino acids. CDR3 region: CASSVSLAAYNEQFF. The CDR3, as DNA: TGTGCCAGCAGCGTATCACTAGCGGCATACAATGAGCAGTTCTTC.

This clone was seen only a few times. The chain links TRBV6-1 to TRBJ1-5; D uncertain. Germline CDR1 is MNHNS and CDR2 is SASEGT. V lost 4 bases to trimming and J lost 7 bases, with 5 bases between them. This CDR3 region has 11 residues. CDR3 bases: TGTGCCAGCAGTGTAACGCAGCCCCAGCATTTT. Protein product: CASSVTQPQHF.

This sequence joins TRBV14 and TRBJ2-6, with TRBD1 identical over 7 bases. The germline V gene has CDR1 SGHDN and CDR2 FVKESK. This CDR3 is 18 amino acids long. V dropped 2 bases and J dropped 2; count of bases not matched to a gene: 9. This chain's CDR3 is CASSQRIGQGAGANVLTF. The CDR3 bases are TGTGCCAGCAGCCAAAGGATAGGGCAGGGGGCTGGGGCCAACGTCCTGACTTTC.

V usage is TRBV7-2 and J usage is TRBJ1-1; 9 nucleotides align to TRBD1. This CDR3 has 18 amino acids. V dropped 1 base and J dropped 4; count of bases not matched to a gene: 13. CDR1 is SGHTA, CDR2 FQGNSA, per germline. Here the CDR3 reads CASSLESSWGQGVTEAFF. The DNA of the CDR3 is TGTGCCAGCAGCTTAGAAAGTTCCTGGGGACAGGGAGTCACTGAAGCTTTCTTT.

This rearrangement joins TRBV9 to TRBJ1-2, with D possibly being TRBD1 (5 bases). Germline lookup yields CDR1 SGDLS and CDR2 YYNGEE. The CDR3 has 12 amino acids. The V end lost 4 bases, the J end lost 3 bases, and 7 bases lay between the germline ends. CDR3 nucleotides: TGTGCCAGCAGCCTGACAGACTATGGCTACACCTTC. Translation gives CASSLTDYGYTF.

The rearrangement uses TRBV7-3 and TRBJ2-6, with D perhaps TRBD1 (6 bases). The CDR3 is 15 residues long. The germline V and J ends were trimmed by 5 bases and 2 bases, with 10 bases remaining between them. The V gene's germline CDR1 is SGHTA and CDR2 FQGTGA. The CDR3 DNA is TGTGCCAGCAGCCCTCAGGGGCCTGGGGCCAACGTCCTGACTTTC. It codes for CASSPQGPGANVLTF.